Each of the 5 T cell receptor beta chains below was sequenced from the same sample in a study of tumor-infiltrating lymphocytes in primary liver carcinoma. Using a constant-region primer together with ProtoScript II reverse transcriptase, TCR beta cDNA was made from roughly 540 ng of total RNA. Construction of TCR beta libraries relied on three successive nested multiplex PCR rounds employing slightly modified ARM-PCR. Two initial PCR rounds of roughly 10 cycles each paired TRBV1-TRBV30 forward primers with a C-beta reverse primer. TCRdb redid the calling of the multiplex PCR reads with MiXCR, one entry per CDR3 protein. The repertoire holds 20,000 to 25,000 distinct CDR3 sequences, with 75% to 80% as singletons. For each extraction, RNA and DNA were obtained together from roughly 20-30 mg of unsorted bulk tissue. Input material: liver tumor tissue from sampling region 1. Noted subset: tumor region T1, superior pole. These receptor sequences come from a woman in her 30s with primary liver carcinoma and hepatitis B virus infection.

As concerns this clonotype: A read error is likely, as this CDR3 ends without the conserved phenylalanine or tryptophan. The CDR3 spells CVSSCLGIGGEQYS. In DNA form, the CDR3 reads TGTGTCAGCAGCTGCCTCGGGATAGGGGGCGAGCAGTACTCC. V usage is TRBV11-2 and J usage is TRBJ2-7; a possible D gene is TRBD1 (6 bases). This CDR3 is built from 14 residues. CDR1 is SGHAT and CDR2 is FQNNGV in the germline V gene.

This clonotype appeared once. The V and J genes are TRBV11-2 and TRBJ2-1; 8 bases agree with TRBD1. Germline CDR1 and CDR2: SGHAT and FQNNGV. CDR3 length: 16 amino acids. V was pared by 4 bases and J by 11 bases, with 16 bases of the junction left unmatched. This CDR3 reads CASSYEVGTGNPKQFF. CDR3 bases: TGTGCCAGCAGCTACGAGGTCGGGACAGGCAACCCTAAGCAGTTCTTC.

This clonotype was seen only a few times. A much larger clonotype is one base distant, so this may be a read error. As the CDR3 is not closed by the conserved phenylalanine or tryptophan, this likely results from a read error. The chain joins TRBV28 to TRBJ1-1; TRBD1 might be the D (5 bases). The CDR3 covers 14 residues. Germline lookup yields CDR1 MDHEN and CDR2 SYDVKM. Between the trimmed V and J ends, which lost 6 bases and 0 bases, there was a span of 11 bases. CDR3 coding DNA: TGTGCCAGCAGAGGCAGGGTTATGAACACTGAAGCTTTCCTT. Translation gives CASRGRVMNTEAFL.

A note on this clonotype: This likely comes from a read error, as the CDR3 has no conserved phenylalanine or tryptophan at its end. The rearrangement links TRBV28 to TRBJ2-7; no clear D gene. This CDR3 is built from 17 residues. CDR1 is MDHEN, CDR2 SYDVKM, per germline. In DNA form, the CDR3 reads TGTGTCAGCAGCCTCCATTTGGACGGATGGTACTCCTACGAGCAGTACTTA. This translates into CVSSLHLDGWYSYEQYL.

As to this clonotype: Germline and junction disagree at one end, which may indicate a read error. This chain connects TRBV15 to TRBJ2-5; D is unclear. Germline V gene lookup returns CDR1 LNHNV and CDR2 YYDKDF (reference sequence). The CDR3 contains 13 residues. The CDR3 loop reads CAISSSPKETQYF. In DNA, the CDR3 is TGTGCCATCAGTAGCTCCCCTAAAGAGACTCAGTACTTC.